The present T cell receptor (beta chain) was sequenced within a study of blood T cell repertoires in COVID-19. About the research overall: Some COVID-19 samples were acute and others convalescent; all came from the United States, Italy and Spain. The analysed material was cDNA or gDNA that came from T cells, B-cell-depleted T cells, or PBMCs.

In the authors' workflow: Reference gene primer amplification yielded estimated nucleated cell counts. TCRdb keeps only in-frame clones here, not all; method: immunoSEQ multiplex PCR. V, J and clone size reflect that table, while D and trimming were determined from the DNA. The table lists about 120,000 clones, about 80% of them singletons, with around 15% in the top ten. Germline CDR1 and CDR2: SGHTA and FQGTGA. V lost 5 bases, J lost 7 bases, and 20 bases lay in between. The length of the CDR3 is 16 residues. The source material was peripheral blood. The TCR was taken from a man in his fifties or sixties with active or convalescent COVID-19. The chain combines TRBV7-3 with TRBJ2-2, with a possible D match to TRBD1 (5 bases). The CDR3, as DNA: TGTGCCAGCAGCGAGGTGGACACCCGGAGAGGCGGGGAGCTGTTTTTT. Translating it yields CASSEVDTRRGGELFF.